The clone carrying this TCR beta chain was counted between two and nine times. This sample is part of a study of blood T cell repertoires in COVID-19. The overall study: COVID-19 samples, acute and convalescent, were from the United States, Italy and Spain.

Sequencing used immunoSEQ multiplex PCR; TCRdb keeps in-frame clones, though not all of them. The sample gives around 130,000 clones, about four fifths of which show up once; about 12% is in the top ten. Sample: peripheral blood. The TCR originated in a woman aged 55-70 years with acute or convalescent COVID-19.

CDR3 amino acids: CASIVGLLAYEQYF. DNA of the CDR3: TGTGCCAGCATCGTCGGATTGCTAGCCTACGAGCAGTACTTC. The chain couples TRBV2 to TRBJ2-7; no clear D gene. Trimming took 7 bases from V and 2 from J, leaving 15 bases between them. This CDR3 contains 14 residues. CDR1 and CDR2 from the germline V gene are SNHLY and FYNNEI.